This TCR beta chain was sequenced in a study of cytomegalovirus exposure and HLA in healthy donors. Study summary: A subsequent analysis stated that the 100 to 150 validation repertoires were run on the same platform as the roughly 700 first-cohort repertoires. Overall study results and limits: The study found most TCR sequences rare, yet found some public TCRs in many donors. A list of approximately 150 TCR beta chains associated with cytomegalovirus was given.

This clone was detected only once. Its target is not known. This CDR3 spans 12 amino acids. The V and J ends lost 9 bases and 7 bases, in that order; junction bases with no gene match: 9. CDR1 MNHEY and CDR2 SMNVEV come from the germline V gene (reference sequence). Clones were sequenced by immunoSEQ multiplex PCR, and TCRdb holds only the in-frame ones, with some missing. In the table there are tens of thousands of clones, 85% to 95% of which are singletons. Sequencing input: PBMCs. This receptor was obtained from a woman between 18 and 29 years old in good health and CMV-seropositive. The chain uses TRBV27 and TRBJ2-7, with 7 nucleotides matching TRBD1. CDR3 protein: CASRDSGVEQYF. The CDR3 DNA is TGTGCCAGTCGGGACAGTGGGGTGGAGCAGTACTTC.